A selection of T cell receptor beta chains follows, all from one sample in a study of shared clonotypes between healthy human individuals. The table came from immunoSEQ multiplex PCR; TCRdb's copy has only in-frame clones and leaves some out. Here the sample spans a few million clones, around 95% being singletons. Source material: naive CD4+ T cells sorted from blood. These receptors all stem from a man between 18 and 35 years old in good health. Each CDR3 is given with its conserved first and last residue. A D gene is named only where the DNA matches it firmly. Size is omitted from some rows. Given values are once, few, many or a class for expanded clones.

D | J | V | size | CDR3 | DNA
TRBD1 | TRBJ2-3 | TRBV19 | - | CASGAGQGEADTQYF | TGTGCCAGCGGGGCGGGACAGGGGGAAGCAGATACGCAGTATTTT
- | TRBJ2-7 | TRBV30 | - | CAWDRDSYEQYF | TGTGCCTGGGACCGGGATTCCTACGAGCAGTACTTC
- | TRBJ1-1 | TRBV18 | - | CASSPSRPAGEAFF | TGTGCCAGCTCACCCAGTCGACCGGCTGGGGAAGCTTTCTTT
- | TRBJ2-2 | TRBV10-1 | - | CASSGSNTGELFF | TGCGCCAGCAGCGGGTCGAACACCGGGGAGCTGTTTTTT
- | TRBJ2-7 | TRBV7-2 | - | CASSLWGRIEQYF | TGTGCCAGCAGCTTATGGGGCAGGATAGAGCAGTACTTC
- | TRBJ1-4 | TRBV7-2 | - | CASSLRPGVNEKLFF | TGTGCCAGCAGCCTCCGCCCGGGGGTTAATGAAAAACTGTTTTTT
- | TRBJ1-5 | TRBV10-2 | - | CASSEQEVNQPQHF | TGCGCCAGCAGTGAGCAAGAGGTAAATCAGCCCCAGCATTTT
TRBD2 | TRBJ2-5 | TRBV5-1 | - | CASSAASGSETQYF | TGCGCCAGCAGCGCCGCTAGCGGGAGTGAGACCCAGTACTTC
TRBD1 | TRBJ1-6 | TRBV14 | once | CASSQWSGTGALHF | TGTGCCAGCAGCCAATGGTCCGGGACAGGGGCCCTCCACTTT
- | TRBJ2-3 | TRBV4-3 | - | CASSQGVRYSTDTQYF | TGCGCCAGCAGCCAAGGAGTGCGGTATAGCACAGATACGCAGTATTTT
TRBD2 | TRBJ2-1 | TRBV11-3 | once | CASSLTGLAGGTSYNEQFF | TGTGCCAGCAGCCTAACGGGACTAGCGGGGGGTACCTCCTACAATGAGCAGTTCTTC
- | TRBJ2-5 | TRBV7-2 | - | CASSLVGTQETQYF | TGTGCCAGCAGCTTAGTTGGGACACAAGAGACCCAGTACTTC
- | TRBJ1-1 | TRBV18 | - | CASSPPEGSNTEAFF | TGTGCCAGCTCACCTCCCGAAGGGTCGAACACTGAAGCTTTCTTT
TRBD1 | TRBJ1-6 | TRBV10-2 | once | CASTGTENSPLHF | TGCGCCAGTACGGGGACAGAGAATTCACCCCTCCACTTT
- | TRBJ2-7 | TRBV2 | - | CASSGDLGGEQYF | TGTGCCAGCAGTGGGGACCTTGGGGGCGAGCAGTACTTC
TRBD1 | TRBJ2-3 | TRBV19 | - | CASSRTGADTQYF | TGTGCCAGTAGTAGAACAGGGGCAGATACGCAGTATTTT